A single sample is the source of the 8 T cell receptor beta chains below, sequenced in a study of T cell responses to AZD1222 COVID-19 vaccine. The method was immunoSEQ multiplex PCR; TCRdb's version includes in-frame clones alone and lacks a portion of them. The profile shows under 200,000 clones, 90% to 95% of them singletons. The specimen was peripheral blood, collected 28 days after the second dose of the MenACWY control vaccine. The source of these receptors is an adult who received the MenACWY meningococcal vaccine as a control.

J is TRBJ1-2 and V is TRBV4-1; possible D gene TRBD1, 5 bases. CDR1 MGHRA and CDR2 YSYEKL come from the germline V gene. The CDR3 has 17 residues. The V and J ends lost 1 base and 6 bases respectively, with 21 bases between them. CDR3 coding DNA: TGCGCCAGCAGCCAAGCGGGACGAGGAGCCCTCAGAAATGGCTACACCTTC. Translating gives CASSQAGRGALRNGYTF.

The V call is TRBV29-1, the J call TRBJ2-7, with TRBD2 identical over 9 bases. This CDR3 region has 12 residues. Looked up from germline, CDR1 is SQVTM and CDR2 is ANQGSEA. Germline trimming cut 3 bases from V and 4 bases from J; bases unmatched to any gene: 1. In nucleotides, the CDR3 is TGCAGCGTTGAGACTAGCGGATACGAGCAGTACTTC. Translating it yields CSVETSGYEQYF.

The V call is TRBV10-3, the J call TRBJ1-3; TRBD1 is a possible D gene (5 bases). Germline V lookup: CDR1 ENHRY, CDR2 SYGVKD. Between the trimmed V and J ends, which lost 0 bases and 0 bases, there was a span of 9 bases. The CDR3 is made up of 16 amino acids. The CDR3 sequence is CAISESRGNSGNTIYF. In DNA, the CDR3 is TGTGCCATCAGTGAGTCGAGGGGCAACTCTGGAAACACCATATATTTT.

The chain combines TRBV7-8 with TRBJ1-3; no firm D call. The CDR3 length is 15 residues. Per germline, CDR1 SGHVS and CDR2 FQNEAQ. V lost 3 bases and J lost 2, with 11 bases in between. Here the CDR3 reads CASSLAQHTGNTIYF. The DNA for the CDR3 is TGTGCCAGCAGCTTGGCGCAGCACACTGGAAACACCATATATTTT.

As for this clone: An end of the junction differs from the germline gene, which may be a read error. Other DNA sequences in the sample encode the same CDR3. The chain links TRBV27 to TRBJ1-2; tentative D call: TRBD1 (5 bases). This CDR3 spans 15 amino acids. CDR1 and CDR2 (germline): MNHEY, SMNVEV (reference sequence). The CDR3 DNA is TGTGCTAGCAGTTTAGGGGCAACAGGTGGCTATGGCTACACCTTC. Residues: CASSLGATGGYGYTF.

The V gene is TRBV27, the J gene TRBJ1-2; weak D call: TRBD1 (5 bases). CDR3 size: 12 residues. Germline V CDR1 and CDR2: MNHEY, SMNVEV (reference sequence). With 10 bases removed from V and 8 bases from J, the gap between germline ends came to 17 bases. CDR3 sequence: CANPGGVKGYTF. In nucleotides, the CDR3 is TGTGCCAACCCCGGGGGGGTGAAGGGCTACACCTTC.

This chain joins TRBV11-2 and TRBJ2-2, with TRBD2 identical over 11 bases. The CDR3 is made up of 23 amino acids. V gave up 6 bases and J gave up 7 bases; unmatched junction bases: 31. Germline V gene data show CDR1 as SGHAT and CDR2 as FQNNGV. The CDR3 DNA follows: TGTGCCAGCAGTTTTTTGAACCTTGGAAGGCGGTTAGCGGGAGGGGATGCCGGCGGGGAGCTGTTTTTT. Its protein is CASSFLNLGRRLAGGDAGGELFF.

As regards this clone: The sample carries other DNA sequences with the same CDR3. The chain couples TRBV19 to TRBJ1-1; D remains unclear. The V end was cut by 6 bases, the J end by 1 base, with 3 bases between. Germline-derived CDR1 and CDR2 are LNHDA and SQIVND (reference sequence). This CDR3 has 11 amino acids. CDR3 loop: CASRRNTEAFF. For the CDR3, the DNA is TGTGCCAGTAGACGGAACACTGAAGCTTTCTTT.